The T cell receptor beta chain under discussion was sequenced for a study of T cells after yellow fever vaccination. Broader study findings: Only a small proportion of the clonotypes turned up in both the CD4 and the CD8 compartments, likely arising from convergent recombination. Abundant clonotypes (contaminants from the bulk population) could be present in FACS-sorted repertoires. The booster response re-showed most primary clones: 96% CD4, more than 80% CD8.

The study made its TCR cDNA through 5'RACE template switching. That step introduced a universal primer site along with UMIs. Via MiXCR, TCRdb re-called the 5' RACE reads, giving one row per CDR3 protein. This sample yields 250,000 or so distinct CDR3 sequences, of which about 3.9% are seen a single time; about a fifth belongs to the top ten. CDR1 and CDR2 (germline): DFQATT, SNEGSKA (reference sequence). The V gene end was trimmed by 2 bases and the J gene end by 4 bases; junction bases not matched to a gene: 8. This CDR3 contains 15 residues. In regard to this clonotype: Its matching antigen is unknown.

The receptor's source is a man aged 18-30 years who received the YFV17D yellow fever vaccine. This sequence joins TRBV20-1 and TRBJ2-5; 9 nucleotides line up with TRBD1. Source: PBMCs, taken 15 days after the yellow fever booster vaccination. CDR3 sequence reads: CSARWSGTGPETQYF. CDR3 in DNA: TGCAGTGCTAGATGGTCGGGGACAGGGCCAGAGACCCAGTACTTC.